This TCR beta chain was captured in a study of blood T cell repertoires in COVID-19. Turning to the study itself: Acute-phase and convalescent COVID-19 samples originated in the United States, Italy and Spain.

The CDR3 has 17 residues. Germline CDR1 and CDR2: MNHEY and SMNVEV (reference sequence). V gave up 5 bases and J gave up 5 bases; unmatched junction bases: 15. Per the study methods: Amplifying reference gene primers gave estimates of nucleated cell counts. Method: immunoSEQ multiplex PCR; TCRdb's copy keeps in-frame clones and lacks some. The D gene and trimming were derived from the DNA, and the V and J assignments and clone size from that table. The sample gives approximately 410,000 clones, about nine tenths of which show up once; almost 1.5% is in the top ten. The sample comprised peripheral blood. The V gene is TRBV27, the J gene TRBJ1-2; 9 nucleotides agree with TRBD1. The sequence was collected from a woman in her 30s with active or convalescent COVID-19. For the CDR3, the DNA is TGTGCCAGCAGTCCCACTTATACGAGACAGGGGGGATATGGCTACACCTTC. Amino acids: CASSPTYTRQGGYGYTF.